The clone carrying this TCR beta chain was seen only once. Antigen specificity is unknown. This CDR3 has 17 amino acids. Use of 60 Vbeta and 13 Jbeta primers characterized the PCR. TCRdb's copy holds only in-frame clones and misses some; the assay was immunoSEQ multiplex PCR. The profile shows 150,000 to 250,000 clones, roughly 78% of them singletons. This specimen comes from a study of cytomegalovirus exposure and HLA in healthy donors. As for the study in general: Unique TCRs from HLA-typed donors, 75 million to 100 million of them, were held in an early data release. Study-wide points: A later analysis, which compared TCR beta chains of equal frequency, found the HLA-associated ones more clonally expanded.

The chain is built from TRBV21-1 and TRBJ2-1; no DNA check was done on the table's D call, TRBD1. TRBV21-1 is an annotated pseudogene. Sequenced: PBMCs. The sequence was obtained from a girl between 5 and 17 years old in good health and CMV-seropositive. The CDR3 here is CASIQGPRCTGENEQFF. The CDR3 DNA follows: TGTGCCAGCATACAGGGACCCAGGTGTACCGGGGAGAATGAGCAGTTCTTC.